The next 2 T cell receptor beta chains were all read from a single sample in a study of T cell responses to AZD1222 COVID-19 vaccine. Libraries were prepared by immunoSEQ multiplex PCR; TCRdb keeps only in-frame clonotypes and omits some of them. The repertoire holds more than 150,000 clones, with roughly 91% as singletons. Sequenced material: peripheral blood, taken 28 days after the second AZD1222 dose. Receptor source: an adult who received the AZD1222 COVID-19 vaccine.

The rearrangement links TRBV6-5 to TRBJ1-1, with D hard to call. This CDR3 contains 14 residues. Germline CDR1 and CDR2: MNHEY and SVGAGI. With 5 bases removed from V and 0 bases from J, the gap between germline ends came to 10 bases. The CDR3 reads CASSPTELNTEAFF. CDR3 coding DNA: TGTGCCAGCAGTCCTACAGAGTTGAACACTGAAGCTTTCTTT.

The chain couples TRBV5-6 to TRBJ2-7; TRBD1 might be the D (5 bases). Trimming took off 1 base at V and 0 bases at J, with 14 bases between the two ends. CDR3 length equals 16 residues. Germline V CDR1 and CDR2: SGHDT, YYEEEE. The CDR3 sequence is CASSLQGAVLSYEQYF. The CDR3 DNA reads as TGTGCCAGCAGCTTGCAAGGGGCAGTCCTCTCCTACGAGCAGTACTTC.